This TCR beta chain was captured by sequencing in a study of control samples from healthy donors and cancer patients. CDR3 length: 14 residues. Germline-derived CDR1 and CDR2 are LGHDT and YNNKEL (reference sequence). The V end was cut by 1 base, the J end by 3 bases, with 10 bases between. TCRdb's copy holds only in-frame clones and misses some; the assay was immunoSEQ multiplex PCR. The sample carries approximately 100,000 clones, roughly 91% recorded once. Sample: blood. This TCR derives from a woman in her forties or fifties in good health. This chain connects TRBV3-1 (or the pseudogene TRBV3-2) to TRBJ2-7; D is perhaps TRBD2 (5 bases). The CDR3 loop is CASSQGRTLYEQYF. In DNA, the CDR3 is TGTGCCAGCAGCCAAGGAAGGACTCTCTACGAGCAGTACTTC.